The present T cell receptor beta chain was sequenced within a study of blood T cell repertoires in COVID-19 (dated by TCRdb to about 2020). With respect to the entire study: Collaborator samples came from the United States, Italy and Spain and covered acute and convalescent phases of COVID-19. The material from the prospective study consisted of cDNA or gDNA derived from T cells, B-cell-depleted T cells, or PBMCs. Deeply sampled blood TCRbeta repertoires from subjects exposed to, actively infected with, or recovered from COVID-19 were included in the dataset. The repertoires were made available in a free public database intended to serve as a resource for research on the immune response to SARS-CoV-2. Samples were obtained from the ongoing ImmuneRACE study (first 160 participants) and from some 1,300 subjects provided by 6 global collaborators. A de-identified subject ID, COVID-19 status, age in years and sex were almost always included in the sample metadata. Where available, HLA class I and class II types were obtained from metadata supplied by the sample provider rather than from assay-based typing. Results and caveats for the whole study, not just this receptor: The quantity of clinical and demographic metadata differed by source and by participant and was supplied without curation.

Relative to germline, V is missing 6 bases and J is missing 4 bases, with 6 bases of the junction outside any gene match. The cysteine opens and the phenylalanine closes a CDR3 of 15 amino acids. Of all the DNA, just the CDR3 is kept, 45 bases in frame from base 1. The germline V gene (reference sequence) yields LNHDA for CDR1 and SQIVND for CDR2. TCRbeta CDR3 regions were amplified from genomic DNA by means of the immunoSEQ Assay, a bias-controlled multiplex PCR. As for the original processing: Nucleated cell counts per sample were estimated from amplification of reference gene primers within the assay. To quantify the absolute abundance of each unique TCRbeta CDR3 rearrangement, sequence reads were collapsed and filtered. For each sample, productive Simpson clonality was calculated as the square root of Simpson's diversity index over productive rearrangements. Held by TCRdb, this immuneACCESS table contains in-frame sequences only and omits some clones. Under half of the omission traces to an unresolved V gene where checked; the cause of the rest is unknown. V and J calls plus clone size are reproduced from that table; the DNA served to infer D and trimming. Within this sample are nearly 300,000 clones, with roughly 84% of them counted one time only. Together, the top ten hold more than 1.4% of the sample.

Note on this clone: Its antigen remains undetermined. One base away there is no much larger clone; base qualities are not given.

At one collaborating source in Seattle, patients were enrolled during active infection and were followed longitudinally through the course of disease. Whole blood was collected in K2EDTA tubes by collaborating institutions according to the institutions' own protocols. For TCRbeta analysis, collaborators shipped samples as frozen whole blood, isolated PBMCs, or DNA extracted from either of those sample types. The chain employs TRBV19 and TRBJ1-4, with 9 central nucleotides matching TRBD1. This sequence was found in a human donor with COVID-19, enrolled during active disease. The donor label of this sample is uncertain. Sequencing input: peripheral blood. The CDR3 protein: CASSETGGLNEKLFF. In nucleotide form, the sequence is TGTGCCAGTAGCGAAACAGGGGGCCTTAATGAAAAACTGTTTTTT.